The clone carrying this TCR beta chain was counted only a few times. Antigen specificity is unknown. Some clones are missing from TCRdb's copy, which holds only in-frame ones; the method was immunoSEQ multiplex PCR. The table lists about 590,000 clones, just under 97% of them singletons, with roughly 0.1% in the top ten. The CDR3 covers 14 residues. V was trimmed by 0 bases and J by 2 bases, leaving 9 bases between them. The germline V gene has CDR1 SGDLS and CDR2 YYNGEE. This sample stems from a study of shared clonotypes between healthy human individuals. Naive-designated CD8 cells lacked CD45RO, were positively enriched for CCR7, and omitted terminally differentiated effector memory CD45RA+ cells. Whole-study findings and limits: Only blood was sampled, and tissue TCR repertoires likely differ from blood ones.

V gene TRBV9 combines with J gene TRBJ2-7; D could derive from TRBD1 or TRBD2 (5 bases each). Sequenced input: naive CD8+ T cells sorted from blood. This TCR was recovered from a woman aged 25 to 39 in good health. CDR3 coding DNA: TGTGCCAGCAGCGTAGCCTGGGGGACCTACGAGCAGTACTTC. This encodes CASSVAWGTYEQYF.